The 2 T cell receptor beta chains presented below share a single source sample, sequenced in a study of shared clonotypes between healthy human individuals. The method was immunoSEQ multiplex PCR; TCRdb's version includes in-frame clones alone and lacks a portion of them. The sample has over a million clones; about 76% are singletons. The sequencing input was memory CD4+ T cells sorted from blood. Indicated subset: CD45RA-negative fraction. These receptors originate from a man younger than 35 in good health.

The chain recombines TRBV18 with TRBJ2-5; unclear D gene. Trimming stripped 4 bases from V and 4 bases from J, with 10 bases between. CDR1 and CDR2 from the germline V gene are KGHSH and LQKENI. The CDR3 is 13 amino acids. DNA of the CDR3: TGTGCCAGCTCACTCCTGGACCGAGAGACCCAGTACTTC. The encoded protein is CASSLLDRETQYF.

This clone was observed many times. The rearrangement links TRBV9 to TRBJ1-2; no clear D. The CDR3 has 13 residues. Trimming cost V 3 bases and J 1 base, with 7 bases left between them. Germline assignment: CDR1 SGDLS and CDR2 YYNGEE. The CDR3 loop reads CASSGGFNYGYTF. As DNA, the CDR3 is TGTGCCAGCAGCGGGGGTTTTAACTATGGCTACACCTTC.